This T cell receptor (beta chain) stems from a study of a mutant IDH1 vaccine in newly diagnosed glioma (dated by TCRdb to about 2021). The study in broad terms: Vaccination was initiated 4-6 weeks after radiotherapy alone, or concurrently with temozolomide cycles in the chemotherapy-containing groups. Of the roughly 34 treated patients, roughly 60% were male and about 40% were female, and a mean age of around 40 years was recorded. Before enrollment, patients had received standard therapy of radiotherapy alone, temozolomide alone, or radiochemotherapy with temozolomide; most received the combination. The week-35 safety follow-up took place at visit V12, and the week-47 end of study took place at visit V13. Six visits were used for peripheral blood collection: V03 (baseline), V05, V07, V10, V12 and V13. Longitudinal TCRB deep sequencing was done for about two dozen treated patients, wherever samples were available for exploratory analyses.

This sample's time point label indicates: week 47, end of study. Every vaccine dose consisted of 300 ug of a 20-mer mutant IDH1 peptide in Montanide, administered subcutaneously together with topical imiquimod. Patients received eight vaccinations in weeks 1, 3, 5, 7, 11, 15, 19 and 23, corresponding to visits V03 through V10. Newly diagnosed WHO grade 3 or 4 IDH1-mutant astrocytomas showing loss of nuclear ATRX were present in the donors. The samples were drawn from NOA16, a multicentre, single-arm, open-label phase I trial in Germany that tested a mutant IDH1 peptide vaccine in humans for the first time. Genomic DNA for TCRB sequencing was isolated from EDTA blood with the DNeasy Blood and Tissue Kit. A remark on this clone: Its target antigen remains unknown. Per-nucleotide qualities are absent, and no much larger clonotype sits a single base away.

At the junction V is shortened by 1 base and J by 2 bases; bases outside the gene matches: 12. As encoded in the germline V gene (reference sequence), CDR1 is SGHNT while CDR2 is YYREEE. From the cysteine through the phenylalanine, the CDR3 covers 19 amino acids. Only the CDR3 DNA is retained, 57 bases long and in frame from the first base. Here is what the overall study found, with its caveats: No apparent relationship was observed between pseudoprogression and alterations in the top peripheral T cell clonotypes detected by TCRB sequencing. Availability determined which PBMC samples were chosen for TCRB deep sequencing. Vaccine-induced immune responses across multiple MHC alleles were detected in 90% to 95% of patients. According to the authors, sample limitations meant that analyses of patient blood samples could not be reproduced.

Library preparation employed the immunoSEQ multiplex PCR assay. Following the manufacturer's protocol, the hsTCRB Kit was used to amplify rearranged TCR beta chain sequences. Sequencing of TCRB libraries was carried out on an Illumina MiSeq. Per the original workflow: Demultiplexing, trimming and gene mapping were performed with the kit vendor's proprietary platform. TCRdb provides this immuneACCESS table in a form limited to in-frame rearrangements. Some clones are lacking; in checked studies, under half of them reflect an unresolved V gene, and why the rest are absent is not known. Clone size and the V and J calls come from that table; the DNA yielded D and trimming. The sample profile shows approximately 56,000 clones; over 70% of them were found once. Roughly 5.3% of the sample rests with the top ten.

The receptor was isolated from a man aged 45-65 years with glioma. Sequencing used PBMCs, obtained from a glioma patient whose treatment included an IDH1 peptide vaccine. The chain is assembled from TRBV5-4 and TRBJ1-4; the central 9 bases match TRBD1. CDR3 protein: CASSLLPGQGVSTNEKLFF. Here is the DNA: TGTGCCAGCAGCTTGCTTCCGGGACAGGGCGTCAGTACTAATGAAAAACTGTTTTTT.